The entry below describes one T cell receptor beta chain. Its antigen is as yet unknown. RNA in amounts of about 0.5 to 1 ug was reverse transcribed with random hexamers. In TCRdb, the immunoSEQ multiplex PCR reads were re-called with MiXCR into one record per CDR3 protein. The data hold 100,000 or so distinct CDR3 sequences, with about 95% observed a single time. The authors sequenced TCR beta from blood CD8+ and CD4+ T cells. Diagnostic criteria defined recently for definite or probable disease were met by the Susac syndrome patients. TEMRA cells were FACS-enriched, unlike CD8+ and CD4+ T cells, which were negatively isolated. The entry originates in a study of CD8 T cells in Susac syndrome. Study-level points and caveats: The CD4+ T cell repertoires in Susac syndrome did not show any clonal expansion.

The germline V and J ends were trimmed by 1 base and 1 base, with 4 bases remaining between them. This CDR3 region has 14 residues. This TCR was recovered from a human donor with Susac syndrome. Sample: CD4+ T cells from PBMCs. The V gene is TRBV12-3 or TRBV12-4, the J gene TRBJ2-2; D gene unclear. This CDR3 reads CASSLVGNTGELFF. The CDR3 DNA is TGTGCCAGCAGTTTAGTGGGGAACACCGGGGAGCTGTTTTTT.